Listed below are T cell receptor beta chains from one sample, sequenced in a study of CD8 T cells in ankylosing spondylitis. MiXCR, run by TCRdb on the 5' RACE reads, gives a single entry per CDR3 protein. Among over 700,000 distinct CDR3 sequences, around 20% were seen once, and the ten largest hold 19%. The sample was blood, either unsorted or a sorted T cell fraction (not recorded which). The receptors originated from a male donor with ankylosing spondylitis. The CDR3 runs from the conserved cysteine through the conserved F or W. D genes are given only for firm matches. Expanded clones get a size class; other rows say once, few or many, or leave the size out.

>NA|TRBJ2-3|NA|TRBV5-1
TGCGCCAGCAGCCCTCAGGGACGGGGTGGGACAGATACGCAGTATTTT
CASSPQGRGGTDTQYF
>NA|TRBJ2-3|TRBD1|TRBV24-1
TGTGCCACCAGTGACCCGGGACAGGGGCACACAGATACGCAGTATTTT
CATSDPGQGHTDTQYF
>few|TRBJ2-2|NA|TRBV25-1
TGTGCCAGCAGTGAGCACACGTTCAACACCGGGGAGCTGTTTTTT
CASSEHTFNTGELFF
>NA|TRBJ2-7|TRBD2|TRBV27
TGTGCCAGCAGTTTATCTTGGTGGGAGGGCCGCTACGAGCAGTACTTC
CASSLSWWEGRYEQYF
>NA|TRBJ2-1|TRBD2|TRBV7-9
TGTGCCAGCAGCACAGGGACTAGCGGGAGTGATGAGCAGTTCTTC
CASSTGTSGSDEQFF
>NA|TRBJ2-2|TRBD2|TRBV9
TGTGCCAGCAGCGCCGGACTAGCGGGTCGGACCGGGGAGCTGTTTTTT
CASSAGLAGRTGELFF
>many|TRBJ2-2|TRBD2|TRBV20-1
TGCAGTGCCCAGCGTTCTAGCGGGAGGAACACCGGGGAGCTGTTTTTT
CSAQRSSGRNTGELFF
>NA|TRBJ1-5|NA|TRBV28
TGTGCCAGCATACGGGGAGGGAGCAATCAGCCCCAGCATTTT
CASIRGGSNQPQHF
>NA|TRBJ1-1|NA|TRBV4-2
TGTGCCAGCAGCCAAGGGAAGGGCAGGATCACTGAAGCTTTCTTT
CASSQGKGRITEAFF
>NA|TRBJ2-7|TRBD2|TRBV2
TGTGCCAGCAGGCGTAGCGGGAGCTCCTACGAGCAGTACTTC
CASRRSGSSYEQYF
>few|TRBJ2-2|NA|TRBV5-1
TGCGCCAGCAGCTTGGGCCACACAAACACCGGGGAGCTGTTTTTT
CASSLGHTNTGELFF
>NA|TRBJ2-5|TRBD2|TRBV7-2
TGTGCCAGCAGCGCCAGCGGGAGAAGAGAAGAGACCCAGTACTTC
CASSASGRREETQYF
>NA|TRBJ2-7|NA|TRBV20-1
TGCAGTGCTAGTCCCAGGTACGAGCAGTACTTC
CSASPRYEQYF
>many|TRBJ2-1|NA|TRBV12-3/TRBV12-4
TGTGCCAGCAGCTCCAGGAATGAGCAGTTCTTC
CASSSRNEQFF
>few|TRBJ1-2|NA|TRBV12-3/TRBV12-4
TGTGCCAGCAGCGTGGACAGATTCTATGGCTACACCTTC
CASSVDRFYGYTF
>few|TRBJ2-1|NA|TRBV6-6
TGTGCCAGCAGTTACCCAGCGGGCTATGAGCAGTTCTTC
CASSYPAGYEQFF
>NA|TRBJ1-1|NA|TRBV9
TGTGCCAGCAGCGTAGTAGCCGAAGGGAGGGCTTTCTTT
CASSVVAEGRAFF
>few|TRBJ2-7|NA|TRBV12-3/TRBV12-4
TGTGCCAGCAGGGGGGTTGGGCCAATCTACGAGCAGTACTTC
CASRGVGPIYEQYF